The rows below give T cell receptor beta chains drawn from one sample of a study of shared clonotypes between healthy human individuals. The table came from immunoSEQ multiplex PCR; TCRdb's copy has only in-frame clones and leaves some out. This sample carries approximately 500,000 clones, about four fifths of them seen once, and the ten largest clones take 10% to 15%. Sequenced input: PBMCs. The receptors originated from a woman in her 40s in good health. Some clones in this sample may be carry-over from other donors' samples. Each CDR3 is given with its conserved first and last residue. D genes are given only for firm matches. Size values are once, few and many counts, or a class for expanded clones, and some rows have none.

TGTGTTACGGCCGAGGGCTCCTACGAGCAGTACTTC,CVTAEGSYEQYF,TRBV28,TRBJ2-7,.,.
TGTGCCAGCACCCAACGGGGACAGTTAGGCTATGGCTACACCTTC,CASTQRGQLGYGYTF,TRBV6-1,TRBJ1-2,TRBD1,.
TGTGCCAGCAGTGAGACGGGAGTCCTCTCCTACGAGCAGTACTTC,CASSETGVLSYEQYF,TRBV25-1,TRBJ2-7,.,.
TGTGCCAGCTCTTGGACCCGCGGGGGGAATCAGCCCCAGCATTTT,CASSWTRGGNQPQHF,TRBV2,TRBJ1-5,.,.
TGTGCCAGCAGCTCACAGGGTGGCACCGGGGAGCTGTTTTTT,CASSSQGGTGELFF,TRBV5-4,TRBJ2-2,.,few
TGTGCCATCAGTGAGTCGGCAGGCAGGGTAGAGGGCTACACCTTC,CAISESAGRVEGYTF,TRBV10-3,TRBJ1-2,.,.
TGCGGGGGAGACAGTAACTATGGCTACACCTTC,CGGDSNYGYTF,TRBV20-1,TRBJ1-2,.,.
TGTGCCAGCAGCGTAGACCCACAGCGCACAGATACGCAGTATTTT,CASSVDPQRTDTQYF,TRBV9,TRBJ2-3,.,.
TGTGCCAGCTCACTACCTGGACTAGCGGACTCCTACAATGAGCAGTTCTTC,CASSLPGLADSYNEQFF,TRBV18,TRBJ2-1,TRBD2,.
TGCAGCGTTGTCTTAGGACAGGGGATCCAAGAGACCCAGTACTTC,CSVVLGQGIQETQYF,TRBV29-1,TRBJ2-5,TRBD1,few
TGTGCCAGCAGCTCCACAGGGGACTATGGCTACACCTTC,CASSSTGDYGYTF,TRBV5-5,TRBJ1-2,TRBD1,.
TGTGCCAGCAGTGACTCGGGCCGGGCGAACACCGGGGAGCTGTTTTTT,CASSDSGRANTGELFF,TRBV6-4,TRBJ2-2,.,.
TGTGCCAGCAGTGTACCCGGGACAGGGTATGCCGGGGAGCTGTTTTTT,CASSVPGTGYAGELFF,TRBV28,TRBJ2-2,TRBD1,.
TGTGCCAGCAGCTTGAAAGGAGGAGAAAAACTGTTTTTT,CASSLKGGEKLFF,TRBV5-6,TRBJ1-4,.,.
TGTGCCAGCAGCTCACCGGGACAGGGTGATATTAGCACAGATACGCAGTATTTT,CASSSPGQGDISTDTQYF,TRBV7-3,TRBJ2-3,TRBD1,.
TGTGCCAGCACCAGGGACAGGGGATTTGGCGAGCAGTACTTC,CASTRDRGFGEQYF,TRBV7-8,TRBJ2-7,TRBD1,.
TGTGCCGGAGCAGAGCCCTTCACAGATACGCAGTATTTT,CAGAEPFTDTQYF,TRBV2,TRBJ2-3,.,.
TGTGCCAGCAGTGCCGGGACTAGCGGGAGACCCTACAATGAGCAGTTCTTC,CASSAGTSGRPYNEQFF,TRBV6-1,TRBJ2-1,TRBD2,.
TGTGCCAGCAGCTTGGGAGGCAGCGGTAATTACAATGAGCAGTTCTTC,CASSLGGSGNYNEQFF,TRBV7-3,TRBJ2-1,.,.
TGTGCCAGCAGGAAAGCGGGAGGCGGCACAGATACGCAGTATTTT,CASRKAGGGTDTQYF,TRBV6-5,TRBJ2-3,TRBD2,.
TGTGCCAGCAGCTCCTACACAGGGGCTTACAATGAGCAGTTCTTC,CASSSYTGAYNEQFF,TRBV5-4,TRBJ2-1,TRBD1,.
TGTGCCAGCAGCTTGTGGACAGGGACTGCGGCCGGGGAGCTGTTTTTT,CASSLWTGTAAGELFF,TRBV5-6,TRBJ2-2,TRBD1,.
TGTGCCAGCAGCTTTCCGGAAACCTACGAGCAGTACTTC,CASSFPETYEQYF,TRBV7-9,TRBJ2-7,.,.
TGTGCCAGCAGTCCTAGCGGGAGGGCCAGGTATGAGCAGTTCTTC,CASSPSGRARYEQFF,TRBV6-6,TRBJ2-1,TRBD2,.
TGTGCCAGCAGCCCCTCAAGTACAGATACGCAGTATTTT,CASSPSSTDTQYF,TRBV4-2,TRBJ2-3,.,.
TGCGCCAGCAGCCAAGATACGGGGGGCGGAAACACCATATATTTT,CASSQDTGGGNTIYF,TRBV4-3,TRBJ1-3,.,.
TGCAGTGCCCACGTCCGGGGGACCCAGTACTTC,CSAHVRGTQYF,TRBV20-1,TRBJ2-5,.,.
TGTGCCAGCAGCTTAGCGCTTAGTTTTTACGAGCAGTACTTC,CASSLALSFYEQYF,TRBV7-2,TRBJ2-7,.,.
TGTGCCTGGAGCCTCGACCCGGGGGTATCCAATCAGCCCCAGCATTTT,CAWSLDPGVSNQPQHF,TRBV30,TRBJ1-5,.,few
TGTGCCAGCAGCTTGGGACGACAAGAGACCCAGTACTTC,CASSLGRQETQYF,TRBV5-5,TRBJ2-5,.,.
TGCGCCAGCAGCGCCATCAACCTGATCTCCTACAATGAGCAGTTCTTC,CASSAINLISYNEQFF,TRBV4-1,TRBJ2-1,.,many
TGCGCCAGCAGCTTGGCGGACAGTTATAGCACAGATACGCAGTATTTT,CASSLADSYSTDTQYF,TRBV5-1,TRBJ2-3,.,.
TGTGCTAGTGGTCTAGGGACTAGCGGGAGTAAACTGTTTTTT,CASGLGTSGSKLFF,TRBV12-5,TRBJ2-2,TRBD2,.
TGTGCCACTCACAGGGGCGGGAGCGGTGAGACCCAGTACTTC,CATHRGGSGETQYF,TRBV2,TRBJ2-5,.,.
TGTGCCAGCAGCTTAGCCAGGGGCCCAAGCTCCTACGAGCAGTACTTC,CASSLARGPSSYEQYF,TRBV7-2,TRBJ2-7,.,.
TGTGCCAGCAGTTTATCCAGGGGGGAAGATACGCAGTATTTT,CASSLSRGEDTQYF,TRBV27,TRBJ2-3,.,.
TGTGCCACCAGCAGAGATCTCCCAGCGGGAGCCTCCTACGAGCAGTACTTC,CATSRDLPAGASYEQYF,TRBV15,TRBJ2-7,TRBD2,.
TGTGCCAGCAGTGTACAAGCGGGAGACTACAATGAGCAGTTCTTC,CASSVQAGDYNEQFF,TRBV6-1,TRBJ2-1,TRBD2,.
TGTGCCAGCAGGCCTATACCGGGACTATCGCCGAACACCGGGGAGCTGTTTTTT,CASRPIPGLSPNTGELFF,TRBV2,TRBJ2-2,TRBD2,.
TGTGCCAGCAGCTCCGGGACAGGAGGAGATACGCAGTATTTT,CASSSGTGGDTQYF,TRBV11-2,TRBJ2-3,TRBD1,.
TGTGCCAGCAGCATCGAGCCCCATAATGAAAAACTGTTTTTT,CASSIEPHNEKLFF,TRBV6-1,TRBJ1-4,.,.
TGTGCCAGCAGCTTAGGGCCGGAAGATAATGAAAAACTGTTTTTT,CASSLGPEDNEKLFF,TRBV5-5,TRBJ1-4,.,.
TGTGCCAGCAGCTTAGGGCGGGGCCTCTACCACTTC,CASSLGRGLYHF,TRBV7-2,TRBJ2-5,.,.
TGTGCCAGCAGTATCGGGAGAGCGCTTGGCTACACCTTC,CASSIGRALGYTF,TRBV2,TRBJ1-2,.,once
TGTGCCAGCAGTGAAGCTTTGCGGGGAGGGGTAGATACGCAGTATTTT,CASSEALRGGVDTQYF,TRBV2,TRBJ2-3,TRBD2,few